The 4 T cell receptor beta chains below all came from one sample that was sequenced in a study of cytomegalovirus exposure and HLA in healthy donors. Both 60 Vbeta primers and 13 Jbeta primers went into the PCR. Here immunoSEQ multiplex PCR was the method, and the copy in TCRdb shows in-frame clones only, minus some. The top ten hold less than 3.5% of the sample, which has 95,000 to 150,000 clones, around three quarters seen once. What was sequenced was PBMCs. These receptor sequences come from a woman between 40 and 50 years old in good health and CMV-seropositive.

The V call is TRBV15, the J call TRBJ1-6; D remains ambiguous. The V and J ends lost 2 bases and 4 bases respectively, with 9 bases between them. The germline CDR1 and CDR2 sequences are LNHNV and YYDKDF (reference sequence). The CDR3 spans 15 residues. CDR3 sequence (DNA): TGTGCCACCAGCAGACAACGGGGATATAATTCACCCCTCCACTTT. Protein sequence: CATSRQRGYNSPLHF.

CDR3 sequence: CATTVGGLEQYF. The CDR3 nucleotides read TGTGCCACTACAGTGGGGGGGCTCGAGCAGTACTTC. The rearrangement links TRBV25-1 to TRBJ2-7; TRBD2 is a possible D gene (7 bases). CDR3 size: 12 residues. Deletions cut 10 bases from V and 6 bases from J, with 16 bases between. Germline V gives CDR1 MGHDK, CDR2 SYGVNS.

The CDR3 DNA reads TGTGCCAGCAGTGACAGAGGACAGGGGATAGGGACCCAGTACTTC. Its protein is CASSDRGQGIGTQYF. The J gene is TRBJ2-5, the V gene TRBV6-1; TRBD1 agrees at 9 bases. The trim removed 3 bases at V and 7 bases at J, leaving 9 bases unmatched. CDR1 and CDR2 from the germline V gene are MNHNS and SASEGT. This CDR3 is built from 15 residues.

This clone was observed a single time. The chain carries TRBV7-3 and TRBJ2-5; D gene unclear. Germline loops: CDR1 SGHTA, CDR2 FQGTGA. Trimming pared 1 base from V and 5 bases from J, leaving 5 bases between. CDR3 length: 12 amino acids. The CDR3 DNA is TGTGCCAGCAGCTTAAGAGGCGAGACCCAGTACTTC. Its protein is CASSLRGETQYF.